Listed below are T cell receptor beta chains from one sample, sequenced in a study of shared clonotypes between healthy human individuals. Clones were sequenced by immunoSEQ multiplex PCR, and TCRdb holds only the in-frame ones, with some missing. Here the sample spans approximately 2,300,000 clones, about 90% being singletons. The sample was naive CD4+ T cells from PBMCs. The receptors were gathered from a man between 18 and 35 years old in good health. Some clones in this sample may be carry-over from other donors' samples. CDR3s include the opening cysteine and the closing phenylalanine or tryptophan. The order of the fields is V gene, D gene, clone size, J gene, CDR3 DNA, CDR3 protein. The D gene is left open where the match is weak. Rows may omit the clone size; those that give it use once, few, many or a size class.

v_gene: TRBV11-2; d_gene: -; abundance: -; j_gene: TRBJ2-5; CDR3nt: TGTGCCAGCAGCTTAGGCCCGGGTCCGGAGACCCAGTACTTC; CDR3aa: CASSLGPGPETQYF
v_gene: TRBV5-1; d_gene: TRBD1; abundance: -; j_gene: TRBJ1-2; CDR3nt: TGCGCCAGCAGCGCGAGAGGTGGTGGGACAGGGGATGGCTACACCTTC; CDR3aa: CASSARGGGTGDGYTF
v_gene: TRBV7-8; d_gene: TRBD2; abundance: -; j_gene: TRBJ2-2; CDR3nt: TGTGCCAGCAGCTTAGAGATAGCGGGGACCGGGGAGCTGTTTTTT; CDR3aa: CASSLEIAGTGELFF
v_gene: TRBV18; d_gene: -; abundance: -; j_gene: TRBJ1-4; CDR3nt: TGTGCCAGCTCACCCTTGTCGGGGGCGGAACTGTTTTTT; CDR3aa: CASSPLSGAELFF
v_gene: TRBV5-1; d_gene: TRBD1; abundance: -; j_gene: TRBJ2-7; CDR3nt: TGCGCCAGCAGCTTGGGTGGGACAGGGTTCTACGAGCAGTACTTC; CDR3aa: CASSLGGTGFYEQYF
v_gene: TRBV7-9; d_gene: TRBD2; abundance: -; j_gene: TRBJ2-5; CDR3nt: TGTGCCAGCAGCTTAGGACGGGGAGGGCAAGAGACCCAGTACTTC; CDR3aa: CASSLGRGGQETQYF
v_gene: TRBV28; d_gene: -; abundance: -; j_gene: TRBJ1-2; CDR3nt: TGTGCCCGCGGAACGGGGGGGGGCCTTAATTGGTATGGCTACACCTTC; CDR3aa: CARGTGGGLNWYGYTF
v_gene: TRBV28; d_gene: TRBD1; abundance: -; j_gene: TRBJ1-5; CDR3nt: TGTGCCAGCAGGGCCGGGACAGCGAATCAGCCCCAGCATTTT; CDR3aa: CASRAGTANQPQHF
v_gene: TRBV5-1; d_gene: -; abundance: -; j_gene: TRBJ2-3; CDR3nt: TGCGCCAGCGGGAAGGACACCTGGGACACAGATACGCAGTATTTT; CDR3aa: CASGKDTWDTDTQYF
v_gene: TRBV14; d_gene: -; abundance: -; j_gene: TRBJ2-7; CDR3nt: TGTGCCAGCGGAGGACCTTACGAGCAGTACTTC; CDR3aa: CASGGPYEQYF
v_gene: TRBV7-9; d_gene: -; abundance: few; j_gene: TRBJ1-1; CDR3nt: TGTGCCAGCAGCTCCCTCTCTGGGCCTGAAGCTTTCTTT; CDR3aa: CASSSLSGPEAFF
v_gene: TRBV5-4; d_gene: -; abundance: -; j_gene: TRBJ1-6; CDR3nt: TGTGCCAGCAGCTTGCGTGTCCAGGGGAACTCACCCCTCCACTTT; CDR3aa: CASSLRVQGNSPLHF
v_gene: TRBV5-1; d_gene: TRBD2; abundance: -; j_gene: TRBJ2-3; CDR3nt: TGCGCCAGCAGCTTGGCCGGGACTAGCGGCACAGATACGCAGTATTTT; CDR3aa: CASSLAGTSGTDTQYF
v_gene: TRBV28; d_gene: -; abundance: -; j_gene: TRBJ1-5; CDR3nt: TGTGCCAGCACCCTCGGGGAGGGAAGCAATCAGCCCCAGCATTTT; CDR3aa: CASTLGEGSNQPQHF
v_gene: TRBV2; d_gene: -; abundance: -; j_gene: TRBJ1-2; CDR3nt: TGTGCCAGCAGTTGGACAGAGAAAACCTGCACCTTC; CDR3aa: CASSWTEKTCTF
v_gene: TRBV11-3; d_gene: TRBD2; abundance: -; j_gene: TRBJ2-7; CDR3nt: TGTGCCAGCAGCTCGCGGCTAGCGGGAGAAGAACACTACGAGCAGTACTTC; CDR3aa: CASSSRLAGEEHYEQYF
v_gene: TRBV5-1; d_gene: TRBD2; abundance: -; j_gene: TRBJ2-1; CDR3nt: TGCGCCAGCAGCTTGGCAGGGACTAGCAGAAACAATGAGCAGTTCTTC; CDR3aa: CASSLAGTSRNNEQFF
v_gene: TRBV6-6; d_gene: -; abundance: once; j_gene: TRBJ2-3; CDR3nt: TGTGCCAGCAGGATGAGGGATACGCAGTATTTT; CDR3aa: CASRMRDTQYF
v_gene: TRBV14; d_gene: -; abundance: few; j_gene: TRBJ2-2; CDR3nt: TGTGCCAGCAGCCAAAAGAACACCGGGGAGCTGTTTTTT; CDR3aa: CASSQKNTGELFF
v_gene: TRBV7-3; d_gene: TRBD2; abundance: -; j_gene: TRBJ2-1; CDR3nt: TGTGCCAGCAGCTTACTAGCGGGAGGGGTCAATGAGCAGTTCTTC; CDR3aa: CASSLLAGGVNEQFF
v_gene: TRBV6-1; d_gene: -; abundance: -; j_gene: TRBJ2-3; CDR3nt: TGTGCCAGCAGTGAACAAGACCATAGCACAGATACGCAGTATTTT; CDR3aa: CASSEQDHSTDTQYF
v_gene: TRBV2; d_gene: -; abundance: once; j_gene: TRBJ2-4; CDR3nt: TGTGCCAGCAGTGTACTGGGGGACATTCAGTACTTC; CDR3aa: CASSVLGDIQYF
v_gene: TRBV6-1; d_gene: TRBD1; abundance: -; j_gene: TRBJ1-1; CDR3nt: TGTGCCAGCATCAGGGGGTATAATGAAGCTTTCTTT; CDR3aa: CASIRGYNEAFF
v_gene: TRBV6-6; d_gene: -; abundance: few; j_gene: TRBJ1-4; CDR3nt: TGTGCCAGCAGTTACTCGGAGGGATCGGGAAAACTGTTTTTT; CDR3aa: CASSYSEGSGKLFF
v_gene: TRBV5-1; d_gene: -; abundance: -; j_gene: TRBJ1-1; CDR3nt: TGCGCCAGCAGCTTGGATCTCCCCACTGAAGCTTTCTTT; CDR3aa: CASSLDLPTEAFF
v_gene: TRBV30; d_gene: TRBD1; abundance: few; j_gene: TRBJ1-2; CDR3nt: TGTGCCTGGAGCCGGGACAGGGTTGGCTACACCTTC; CDR3aa: CAWSRDRVGYTF
v_gene: TRBV5-1; d_gene: TRBD2; abundance: -; j_gene: TRBJ2-1; CDR3nt: TGCGCCAGCAGCTTCGGACTAGCGGGAGATGGGGATGAGCAGTTCTTC; CDR3aa: CASSFGLAGDGDEQFF
v_gene: TRBV30; d_gene: -; abundance: -; j_gene: TRBJ1-3; CDR3nt: TGTGCCTGGAGTGATGGGGCTGCTGGAAACACCATATATTTT; CDR3aa: CAWSDGAAGNTIYF
v_gene: TRBV6-4; d_gene: TRBD2; abundance: -; j_gene: TRBJ2-1; CDR3nt: TGTGCCAGCAGTTCCGGGACTAGAGGGAACAATGAGCAGTTCTTC; CDR3aa: CASSSGTRGNNEQFF
v_gene: TRBV29-1; d_gene: TRBD2; abundance: -; j_gene: TRBJ2-7; CDR3nt: TGCAGCGTTGGGGGACTAGCGGGAGTGGTCGAGCAGTACTTC; CDR3aa: CSVGGLAGVVEQYF
v_gene: TRBV5-1; d_gene: -; abundance: -; j_gene: TRBJ2-3; CDR3nt: TGCGCCAGCAGATTCAGGGGCCACACAGATACGCAGTATTTT; CDR3aa: CASRFRGHTDTQYF
v_gene: TRBV28; d_gene: TRBD2; abundance: -; j_gene: TRBJ2-1; CDR3nt: TGTGCCAGCAGTCCCCCTGAGCGGGAGCTGGGTAATGAGCAGTTCTTC; CDR3aa: CASSPPERELGNEQFF
v_gene: TRBV2; d_gene: TRBD1; abundance: few; j_gene: TRBJ1-5; CDR3nt: TGTGCCAGCATTCCAGGGACAGGCAATCAGCCCCAGCATTTT; CDR3aa: CASIPGTGNQPQHF
v_gene: TRBV5-8; d_gene: TRBD2; abundance: -; j_gene: TRBJ2-1; CDR3nt: TGTGCCAGCAGCGTCCCGACTAGCGGCCACAATGAGCAGTTCTTC; CDR3aa: CASSVPTSGHNEQFF
v_gene: TRBV5-4; d_gene: TRBD1; abundance: -; j_gene: TRBJ1-5; CDR3nt: TGTGCCAGCAGCGCGCAGGGGGGGCCCCAGCATTTT; CDR3aa: CASSAQGGPQHF
v_gene: TRBV7-2; d_gene: TRBD1; abundance: -; j_gene: TRBJ1-5; CDR3nt: TGTGCCAGCAGCCCCCGGACAGGTAGCAATCAGCCCCAGCATTTT; CDR3aa: CASSPRTGSNQPQHF
v_gene: TRBV29-1; d_gene: -; abundance: few; j_gene: TRBJ1-1; CDR3nt: TGCAGCGTTGGGCCGGGGATGAACACTGAAGCTTTCTTT; CDR3aa: CSVGPGMNTEAFF
v_gene: TRBV5-5; d_gene: -; abundance: -; j_gene: TRBJ1-2; CDR3nt: TGTGCCAGCAGCTTTCAGGATCCAAGAGGCTACACCTTC; CDR3aa: CASSFQDPRGYTF
v_gene: TRBV19; d_gene: TRBD1; abundance: once; j_gene: TRBJ2-5; CDR3nt: TGTGCCAGTAGTTCACACCGGGACAGAGAAGAGACCCAGTACTTC; CDR3aa: CASSSHRDREETQYF
v_gene: TRBV2; d_gene: -; abundance: few; j_gene: TRBJ1-1; CDR3nt: TGTGCCAGCAGTGACCCGACGGTGGTACATTTTCAGGCTTTCTTT; CDR3aa: CASSDPTVVHFQAFF